Sequencing of this T cell receptor beta chain was carried out in a study of blood T cell repertoires in COVID-19. In the study overall: Both acute and convalescent COVID-19 samples were obtained from the United States, Italy and Spain. T cells, B-cell-depleted T cells, or PBMCs supplied cDNA or gDNA.

As processed by the authors: Reference gene primers were amplified, and this amplification served to estimate nucleated cell counts. The data were produced by immunoSEQ multiplex PCR, yet TCRdb's version contains in-frame clones alone and is incomplete. V, J and clone size were drawn from that table, and D and trimming were deduced from the DNA. This repertoire shows some 110,000 clones, about 74% found once; its top ten account for 5.5% to 7%. This CDR3 comprises 16 residues. V gave up 5 bases and J gave up 2 bases; unmatched junction bases: 10. Germline values: CDR1 MDHEN, CDR2 SYDVKM. As concerns this clone: The same CDR3 arises from other DNA sequences in this sample as well.

What was sequenced was peripheral blood. J is TRBJ1-1 and V is TRBV28; 8 bases map to TRBD1. The origin of this receptor is a man aged 65-85 years with acute or convalescent COVID-19. The CDR3 protein is CASSTRQGSVNTEAFF. CDR3 DNA sequence: TGTGCCAGCAGTACACGACAGGGGAGCGTAAACACTGAAGCTTTCTTT.